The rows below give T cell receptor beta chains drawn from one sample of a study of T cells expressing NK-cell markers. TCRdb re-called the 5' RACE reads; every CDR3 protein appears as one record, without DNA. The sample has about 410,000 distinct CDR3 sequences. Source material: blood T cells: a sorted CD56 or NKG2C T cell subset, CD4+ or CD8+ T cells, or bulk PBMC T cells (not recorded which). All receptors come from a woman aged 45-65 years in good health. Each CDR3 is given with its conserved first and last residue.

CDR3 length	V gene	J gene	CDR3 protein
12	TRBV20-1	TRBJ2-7	CSARDGKYEQYF
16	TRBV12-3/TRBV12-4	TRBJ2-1	CASSLTGGLGYNEQFF
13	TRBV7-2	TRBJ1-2	CASSSDRVGGYTF
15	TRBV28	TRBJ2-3	CASTRLAVSTDTQYF
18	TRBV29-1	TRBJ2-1	CSFLLAGKAGRGYNEQFF
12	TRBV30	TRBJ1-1	CAWSYSGAGAFF
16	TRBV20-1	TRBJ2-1	CSLILLGLGFRNEQFF
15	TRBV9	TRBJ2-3	CASSVASGGVDTQYF
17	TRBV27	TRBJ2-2	CASSLPGLGGGTGELFF
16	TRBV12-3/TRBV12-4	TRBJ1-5	CASSLGGARSHQPQHF
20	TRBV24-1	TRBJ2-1	CATSSPLGTSGSSRRNEQFF
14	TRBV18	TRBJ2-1	CASSRSVRNNEQFF
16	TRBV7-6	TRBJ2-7	CASSLLRRTSSYEQYF
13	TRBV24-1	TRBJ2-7	CATSDPTTYEQYF
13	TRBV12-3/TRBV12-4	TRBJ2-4	CASSIAGGVDQYF
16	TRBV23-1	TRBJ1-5	CASSQSWDDSNQPQHF
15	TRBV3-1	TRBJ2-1	CASSFRLAGDTEQFF
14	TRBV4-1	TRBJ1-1	CASNLQFGTYEAFF
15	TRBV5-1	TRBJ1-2	CASSTDPGPYYGYTF
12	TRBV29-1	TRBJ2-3	CSVRLSTDTQYF
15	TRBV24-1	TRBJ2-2	CATSDLGASGRKLFF
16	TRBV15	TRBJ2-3	CATSRYGDGGADTQYF
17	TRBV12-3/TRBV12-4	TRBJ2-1	CASATSGRVSSYNEQFF
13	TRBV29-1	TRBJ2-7	CSVDPNGAGEQYF
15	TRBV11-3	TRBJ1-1	CASSLVPGPNTEAFF
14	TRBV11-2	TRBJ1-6	CASSQTSYNSPLHF
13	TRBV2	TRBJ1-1	CASTNKRNTEAFF
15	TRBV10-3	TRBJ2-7	CAISETVGQGHEQYF
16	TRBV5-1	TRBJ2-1	CASSFSSGLGSNEQFF
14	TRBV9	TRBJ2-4	CASSVSGGRNIQYF
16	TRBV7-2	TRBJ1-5	CASSLHRANSNQPQHF
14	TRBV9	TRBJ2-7	CASSVASTSYEQYF
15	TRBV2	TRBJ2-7	CASTADRGRGDEQYF
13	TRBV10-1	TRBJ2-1	CASNPGPYNEQFF
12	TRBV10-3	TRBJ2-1	CATDGDGAEQFF